The clone carrying this TCR beta chain was counted many times. As yet, its antigen is unknown. This specimen belongs to a study of T cells after yellow fever vaccination. Generation of TCR cDNA used 5'RACE template switching (which added a universal primer site and UMIs). MiXCR was run by TCRdb on the 5' RACE reads, yielding one entry per CDR3 protein. Of about 330,000 distinct CDR3 sequences in the sample, roughly 4.3% are singletons; the top ten hold about 22%. Notes on the study in general: Clones from primary vaccination mostly reappeared after the booster (96% CD4, about 88% CD8).

The clonotype comes from a man younger than 35 who received the YFV17D yellow fever vaccine. This material consisted of PBMCs, taken 5 days after the yellow fever booster vaccination.

CDR3 nucleotides: TGCGCCAGCAGCCCCCCCGTAGCGGGGGCAGGAGATACGCAGTATTTT. This gives the protein CASSPPVAGAGDTQYF. The chain uses TRBV5-1 and TRBJ2-3; 9 nucleotides align to TRBD2. Trimming at V came to 4 bases and at J to 5 bases, leaving 11 bases not matched to a gene. The length of the CDR3 is 16 residues. CDR1 SGHRS and CDR2 YFSETQ come from the germline V gene.